A selection of T cell receptor beta chains follows, all from one sample in a study of blood T cell repertoires in COVID-19. Clones were sequenced by immunoSEQ multiplex PCR, and TCRdb holds only the in-frame ones, with some missing. Of more than 100,000 clones listed, around 88% were seen once; the top ten hold around 0.81%. Source material: peripheral blood. The source of these receptors is a woman in her forties or fifties with active or convalescent COVID-19. Each CDR3 is given with its conserved first and last residue. A D gene is named only where the DNA matches it firmly. Rows may omit the clone size; those that give it use once, few, many or a size class.

TRBJ1-5 - TRBV2 - TGTGCCAGTCTGTCAGGGGATAGCAATCAGCCCCAGCATTTT CASLSGDSNQPQHF
TRBJ2-1 - TRBV6-5 TRBD2 TGTGCCAGCAGTTACTTACTAGCGGGAAAAAATGAGCAGTTCTTC CASSYLLAGKNEQFF
TRBJ2-5 once TRBV3-1/TRBV3-2 TRBD2 TGTGCCAGCAGCGCGGGACTAGCGGGACGCGAGACCCAGTACTTC CASSAGLAGRETQYF
TRBJ2-2 - TRBV11-2 TRBD2 TGTGCCAGCAGCTTAGTAGCGGGACGCGGGGAGCTGTTTTTT CASSLVAGRGELFF
TRBJ2-3 - TRBV13 TRBD2 TGTGCCAGCAGCTACAGGACTAGCGGGAGGGCGGGAACAGATACGCAGTATTTT CASSYRTSGRAGTDTQYF
TRBJ2-5 - TRBV4-2 TRBD2 TGTGCCAGCAGCCAAGAAAAAAAACGGGAGGGCCGAGAGACCCAGTACTTC CASSQEKKREGRETQYF
TRBJ1-4 - TRBV6-9 - TGTGCCAGCAAAGGGGACTCTTCAACTAATGAAAAACTGTTTTTT CASKGDSSTNEKLFF
TRBJ2-3 - TRBV30 TRBD2 TGTGCCTGGGCTAGCGGTAGCACAGATACGCAGTATTTT CAWASGSTDTQYF
TRBJ1-4 once TRBV6-5 - TGTGCCAGCACCAAAGGGGGACAATCTAATGAAAAACTGTTTTTT CASTKGGQSNEKLFF
TRBJ1-6 - TRBV28 TRBD1 TGTGCCAGCAGCCCAGGGACAGCGCGGTCCTATAATTCACCCCTCCACTTT CASSPGTARSYNSPLHF
TRBJ1-2 - TRBV3-1/TRBV3-2 TRBD1 TGTGCCAGCAGCCCTGGGGGGACAGGGGGACGGTATGGCTACACCTTC CASSPGGTGGRYGYTF
TRBJ1-1 - TRBV7-2 TRBD1 TGTGCCAGCAGCTGGGGGACAGGGTCAAGCACTGAAGCTTTCTTT CASSWGTGSSTEAFF